These T cell receptor beta chains were read from a single sample in a study of OX40 agonist ivuxolimab in advanced cancers. The data were produced by immunoSEQ multiplex PCR, yet TCRdb's version contains in-frame clones alone and is incomplete. The sample lists about 72,000 clones, around 83% occurring once. The sequencing here drew on CD4+ or CD8+ T cells sorted from blood, taken in a trial of the OX40 agonist ivuxolimab. Receptor source: an adult with an advanced solid tumor such as melanoma, head and neck, liver or kidney cancer. Each CDR3 is given with its conserved first and last residue. D genes are given only for firm matches. Not all rows give a size; the values are once, few, many and, for expanded clones, a class.

J gene | D gene | V gene | clone size | CDR3 length | CDR3 protein | CDR3 DNA
TRBJ2-7 | - | TRBV2 | - | 15 | CASSEAAPGTGEQYF | TGTGCCAGCAGTGAAGCGGCCCCCGGGACGGGCGAGCAGTACTTC
TRBJ2-5 | - | TRBV7-2 | - | 14 | CASSYPVLRETQYF | TGTGCCAGCAGCTACCCTGTCCTACGGGAGACCCAGTACTTC
TRBJ2-3 | - | TRBV21-1 | - | 17 | CASLSRLAGSGTDTQYF | TGTGCCAGCCTATCGAGACTAGCGGGAAGCGGCACAGATACGCAGTATTTT
TRBJ2-5 | - | TRBV11-3 | few | 15 | CASSSRELEEETQYF | TGTGCCAGCAGCTCGCGCGAATTGGAAGAAGAGACCCAGTACTTC
TRBJ1-4 | TRBD1 | TRBV11-3 | - | 15 | CASSLDSGGGEKLFF | TGTGCCAGCAGCTTAGATTCAGGGGGTGGCGAAAAACTGTTTTTT
TRBJ1-2 | - | TRBV6-5 | - | 14 | CASRGRSGAHGYTF | TGTGCCAGCAGGGGTCGTTCAGGGGCCCATGGCTACACCTTC
TRBJ1-3 | - | TRBV7-8 | - | 17 | CASSLALSLRVGNTIYF | TGTGCCAGCAGCTTAGCGTTATCATTGAGGGTTGGAAACACCATATATTTT
TRBJ2-1 | - | TRBV5-1 | - | 15 | CASSFPGSQYNEQFF | TGCGCCAGCAGTTTTCCGGGGAGCCAATACAATGAGCAGTTCTTC
TRBJ2-7 | TRBD2 | TRBV10-3 | few | 15 | CAISDPAGGHYEQYF | TGTGCCATCAGTGACCCAGCGGGAGGCCACTACGAGCAGTACTTC
TRBJ1-5 | - | TRBV15 | - | 15 | CATSSLRGSNQPQHF | TGTGCCACCAGCAGCCTCAGAGGAAGCAATCAGCCCCAGCATTTT
TRBJ2-5 | - | TRBV12-5 | - | 14 | CASGPPSGTETQYF | TGTGCTAGTGGTCCCCCGTCGGGAACGGAGACCCAGTACTTC
TRBJ1-2 | TRBD1 | TRBV28 | - | 14 | CASSLETGHYGYTF | TGTGCCAGCAGTTTAGAGACAGGGCACTATGGCTACACCTTC
TRBJ2-2 | - | TRBV30 | few | 14 | CAWAIRAGVGELFF | TGTGCCTGGGCGATACGGGCTGGCGTCGGGGAGCTGTTTTTT
TRBJ2-1 | TRBD1 | TRBV30 | - | 14 | CACRTGGSYNEQFF | TGTGCCTGCAGAACAGGGGGCTCCTACAATGAGCAGTTCTTC
TRBJ2-7 | TRBD2 | TRBV5-4 | - | 16 | CASRTILAGGAGEQYF | TGTGCCAGCAGAACTATCCTAGCGGGAGGGGCGGGGGAGCAGTACTTC
TRBJ2-7 | - | TRBV10-3 | - | 18 | CASSLGGVSTASSYEQYF | TGTGCCAGCAGTTTGGGTGGTGTGTCCACAGCTAGCTCCTACGAGCAGTACTTC
TRBJ1-5 | - | TRBV18 | - | 17 | CASSPPNSAYPNQPQHF | TGTGCCAGCTCACCACCGAACAGCGCGTATCCAAATCAGCCCCAGCATTTT
TRBJ1-5 | TRBD1 | TRBV6-1 | - | 14 | CASTLDRGDLNQHF | TGTGCCAGCACTCTGGACAGGGGTGACCTCAACCAGCATTTT
TRBJ1-2 | TRBD1 | TRBV5-4 | - | 16 | CASSLFLGQGGAGYTF | TGTGCCAGCAGCTTGTTTTTGGGACAGGGGGGAGCGGGCTACACCTTC
TRBJ2-5 | TRBD2 | TRBV30 | - | 14 | CACTAGGDQETQYF | TGTGCCTGTACGGCTGGGGGGGACCAAGAGACCCAGTACTTC
TRBJ2-3 | - | TRBV5-1 | - | 15 | CASSSGTISTDTQYF | TGCGCCAGCAGCTCGGGGACAATTAGCACAGATACGCAGTATTTT
TRBJ2-2 | TRBD2 | TRBV6-4 | - | 14 | CASTSGTNTGELFF | TGTGCCAGTACTAGCGGTACGAACACCGGGGAGCTGTTTTTT
TRBJ1-2 | - | TRBV18 | once | 14 | CASSPPATSYGYTF | TGTGCCAGCTCACCACCGGCGACAAGCTATGGCTACACCTTC
TRBJ2-7 | TRBD1 | TRBV5-1 | - | 15 | CASSLVGQGSGEQYF | TGCGCCAGCAGCTTGGTCGGACAGGGATCAGGCGAGCAGTACTTC
TRBJ2-3 | - | TRBV11-1 | - | 16 | CASSLEPGEGTDTQYF | TGTGCCAGCAGCTTAGAGCCGGGAGAAGGAACAGATACGCAGTATTTT
TRBJ2-1 | TRBD2 | TRBV5-4 | - | 16 | CASDPKVGTSGNEQFF | TGTGCCAGCGATCCTAAGGTGGGGACTAGCGGTAATGAGCAGTTCTTC
TRBJ1-2 | - | TRBV5-1 | - | 17 | CASSLEPRGVPNYGYTF | TGCGCCAGCAGCTTGGAACCACGTGGGGTCCCTAACTATGGCTACACCTTC
TRBJ2-1 | - | TRBV25-1 | - | 13 | CASSEKGVIAQFF | TGTGCCAGCAGTGAAAAGGGCGTTATCGCGCAGTTCTTC
TRBJ1-3 | - | TRBV10-3 | - | 19 | CAITFPVRVYFYSGNTIYF | TGTGCCATCACATTTCCCGTGAGGGTATACTTCTACTCTGGAAACACCATATATTTT
TRBJ1-2 | - | TRBV14 | - | 15 | CASSQERVFGYGYTF | TGTGCCAGCAGCCAAGAAAGGGTTTTTGGCTATGGCTACACCTTC
TRBJ2-7 | - | TRBV2 | few | 12 | CASKPGGLEQYF | TGTGCCAGCAAACCTGGAGGTCTCGAGCAGTACTTC
TRBJ2-1 | - | TRBV30 | - | 14 | CAWVMASVYNEQFF | TGTGCCTGGGTTATGGCTAGCGTATACAATGAGCAGTTCTTC
TRBJ1-2 | - | TRBV5-4 | - | 15 | CASFLGGAGSYGYTF | TGTGCCAGCTTTCTGGGTGGGGCAGGGAGCTATGGCTACACCTTC
TRBJ1-5 | TRBD1 | TRBV28 | medium-sized | 15 | CASRPTGVPYQPQHF | TGTGCCAGCAGACCAACAGGGGTTCCTTATCAGCCCCAGCATTTT
TRBJ1-5 | - | TRBV19 | - | 14 | CASSTLRNNQPQHF | TGTGCCAGTAGTACCCTTAGAAATAATCAGCCCCAGCATTTT
TRBJ2-5 | - | TRBV10-1 | - | 11 | CASPSQETQYF | TGCGCCAGCCCTTCTCAAGAGACCCAGTACTTC
TRBJ2-1 | - | TRBV19 | - | 15 | CASRSPRHSYNEQFF | TGTGCCAGTAGATCACCACGCCACTCGTACAATGAGCAGTTCTTC
TRBJ1-5 | TRBD1 | TRBV19 | few | 16 | CASSIRGQGMGQPQHF | TGTGCCAGTAGTATAAGGGGACAGGGGATGGGTCAGCCCCAGCATTTT
TRBJ1-5 | - | TRBV10-2 | - | 14 | CASSEGLFNQPQHF | TGCGCCAGCAGTGAAGGCTTGTTCAATCAGCCCCAGCATTTT
TRBJ2-1 | TRBD1 | TRBV18 | - | 18 | CASSPSTHGTAEYNEQFF | TGTGCCAGCTCACCATCTACGCATGGGACAGCCGAGTACAATGAGCAGTTCTTC
TRBJ2-1 | TRBD2 | TRBV4-3 | once | 18 | CASSQDLVLAGIAVEQFF | TGCGCCAGCAGCCAAGATCTCGTTCTAGCGGGTATAGCCGTTGAGCAGTTCTTC
TRBJ1-2 | - | TRBV4-2 | - | 16 | CASSQDLDTYTYGYTF | TGTGCCAGCAGCCAAGATTTGGACACCTACACCTATGGCTACACCTTC
TRBJ2-1 | - | TRBV9 | - | 15 | CASSVGSTGTDEQFF | TGTGCCAGCAGCGTAGGGTCAACAGGAACCGATGAGCAGTTCTTC
TRBJ2-7 | TRBD1 | TRBV19 | - | 13 | CATHNRGTYEQYF | TGTGCCACCCACAACAGGGGAACCTACGAGCAGTACTTC
TRBJ1-2 | - | TRBV6-5 | - | 13 | CASSYSADYGYTF | TGTGCCAGCAGTTACTCGGCAGACTATGGCTACACCTTC
TRBJ2-3 | - | TRBV7-2 | - | 14 | CASSLRGAADTQYF | TGTGCCAGCAGCTTACGGGGGGCCGCAGATACGCAGTATTTT
TRBJ2-1 | - | TRBV27 | once | 12 | CASSRGYNEQFF | TGTGCCAGCAGTCGAGGTTACAATGAGCAGTTCTTC
TRBJ2-1 | TRBD2 | TRBV7-2 | - | 15 | CASSPGTSGRGEQFF | TGTGCCAGCAGCCCAGGGACTAGCGGGAGGGGTGAGCAGTTCTTC
TRBJ2-7 | - | TRBV21-1 | - | 18 | CASSKENSRLAETYEQYF | TGTGCCAGCAGCAAAGAAAATTCTCGGCTAGCGGAAACCTACGAGCAGTACTTC
TRBJ1-1 | - | TRBV6-4 | - | 14 | CASRSDLIDTEAFF | TGTGCCAGCAGATCAGACTTGATTGACACTGAAGCTTTCTTT
TRBJ2-7 | - | TRBV7-3 | once | 13 | CATPRKSSYEQYF | TGTGCCACCCCCCGTAAGAGCTCCTACGAGCAGTACTTC
TRBJ2-3 | TRBD2 | TRBV5-4 | - | 15 | CASSLRTRNTDTQYF | TGTGCCAGCAGCTTAAGGACTAGAAACACAGATACGCAGTATTTT
TRBJ1-1 | - | TRBV7-8 | few | 18 | CASSSFRGKNRMNTEAFF | TGTGCCAGCAGCTCCTTTCGGGGGAAGAATCGGATGAACACTGAAGCTTTCTTT
TRBJ2-7 | TRBD2 | TRBV6-5 | - | 15 | CASSSIGLATPEQYF | TGTGCCAGCAGTTCAATAGGACTAGCAACCCCCGAGCAGTACTTC
TRBJ1-2 | - | TRBV28 | - | 12 | CASSLSGFGYTF | TGTGCCAGCAGTTTATCGGGGTTCGGCTACACCTTC
TRBJ1-2 | - | TRBV29-1 | - | 12 | CSVDDSHYGYTF | TGCAGCGTTGATGACAGCCACTATGGCTACACCTTC
TRBJ2-1 | - | TRBV5-1 | - | 15 | CASSLDGADGFEQFF | TGCGCCAGCAGCTTGGATGGTGCGGACGGATTTGAGCAGTTCTTC
TRBJ1-3 | - | TRBV19 | once | 11 | CASIRQNTIYF | TGTGCCAGTATAAGGCAAAACACCATATATTTT